A single sample gave rise to the 16 T cell receptor beta chains below, sequenced in a study of OX40 agonist ivuxolimab in advanced cancers. Data came from immunoSEQ multiplex PCR; TCRdb stores just in-frame clones and leaves some out. This sample carries 50,000 to 75,000 clones, more than 90% of them seen once, and the ten largest clones take around 0.63%. The material was CD4+ or CD8+ T cells sorted from blood, obtained in a trial of the OX40 agonist ivuxolimab. The receptors stem from an adult with an advanced solid tumor such as melanoma, head and neck, liver or kidney cancer.

The chain combines TRBV5-1 with TRBJ2-7, with D tentatively TRBD1 (6 bases). Per germline, CDR1 SGHRS and CDR2 YFSETQ. The CDR3 sequence is 14 residues long. With 2 bases removed from V and 2 bases from J, the gap between germline ends came to 11 bases. CDR3 loop: CASSFQGNTYEQYF. Written as DNA, the CDR3 is TGCGCCAGCAGCTTTCAGGGGAATACCTACGAGCAGTACTTC.

The chain has TRBV15 and TRBJ2-5; 8 positions match TRBD2. V lost 0 bases and J lost 4; bases outside the gene matches: 4. Germline V CDR1 and CDR2: LNHNV, YYDKDF (reference sequence). This CDR3 is built from 15 residues. The CDR3 sequence: CATSRDRGGLETQYF. The CDR3 DNA reads as TGTGCCACCAGCAGAGATCGGGGGGGCCTAGAGACCCAGTACTTC. The full variable domain, in which reference TRBV15 and TRBJ2-5 provide the parts outside the CDR3, is DAMVIQNPRYQVTQFGKPVTLSCSQTLNHNVMYWYQQKSSQAPKLLFHYYDKDFNNEADTPDNFQSRRPNTSFCFLDIRSPGLGDTAMYLCATSRDRGGLETQYFGPGTRLLVL.

The chain uses TRBV19 and TRBJ2-5; tentative D call: TRBD2 (5 bases). V lost 2 bases and J lost 9, with 13 bases in between. Germline V gene lookup returns CDR1 LNHDA and CDR2 SQIVND (reference sequence). The CDR3 is 13 residues long. CDR3 loop: CASSIQVEEAQYF. The CDR3 bases are TGTGCCAGTAGTATACAGGTGGAGGAGGCCCAGTACTTC.

V and J are TRBV6-5 and TRBJ2-1; D may be TRBD1 (5 bases). The CDR3 consists of 15 residues. Trimming removed 6 bases at V and 4 bases at J, with 16 bases between. In germline, CDR1 is MNHEY, CDR2 SVGAGI. Here the CDR3 DNA reads TGTGCCAGCAGGGCCCCTAGGGGCTTATACAATGAGCAGTTCTTC. Its translation: CASRAPRGLYNEQFF.

The chain uses TRBV5-1 and TRBJ1-1; D not resolved. The CDR3 totals 16 residues. The germline V and J ends were trimmed by 6 bases and 4 bases, with 22 bases remaining between them. Germline V gene sequence: CDR1 SGHRS, CDR2 YFSETQ. This CDR3 is CASTLLGLTSSTEAFF. CDR3 DNA: TGCGCCAGCACCCTCCTCGGGCTCACCTCGAGCACTGAAGCTTTCTTT.

The gene calls are TRBV30 and TRBJ1-4; a weak D match, TRBD1 (5 bases). V was trimmed by 0 bases and J by 8 bases, leaving 7 bases between them. CDR3 length: 12 residues. The germline gives CDR1 GTSNPN, CDR2 SVGIG (reference sequence). CDR3 loop: CAWSVGGEKLFF. The CDR3 region has the DNA TGTGCCTGGAGTGTCGGGGGGGAAAAACTGTTTTTT. The full variable domain, with the rest looked up from reference TRBV30 and TRBJ1-4, is SQTIHQWPATLVQPVGSPLSLECTVEGTSNPNLYWYRQAAGRGLQLLFYSVGIGQISSEVPQNLSASRPQDRQFILSSKKLLLSDSGFYLCAWSVGGEKLFFGSGTQLSVL.

This clone has just one count. The chain uses TRBV6-5 and TRBJ1-1; 8 nucleotides agree with TRBD1. Germline CDR1 is MNHEY and CDR2 is SVGAGI. The CDR3 totals 14 residues. The ends lost 6 bases at V and 3 bases at J; junction bases unmatched: 6. The CDR3 is CASSRTGLDTEAFF. The CDR3 bases are TGTGCCAGCAGCCGGACAGGGTTGGACACTGAAGCTTTCTTT.

The chain is built from TRBV30 and TRBJ2-7, with no clear D. Germline values: CDR1 GTSNPN, CDR2 SVGIG (reference sequence). The CDR3 contains 13 residues. Trimming shortened V by 1 base and J by 0 bases, and 7 bases separated the two germline ends. CDR3 residues: CAWSGQASYEQYF. The CDR3 region has the DNA TGTGCCTGGAGTGGTCAGGCCTCCTACGAGCAGTACTTC.

This clone was detected only once. The chain carries TRBV11-2 and TRBJ2-7; no definite D call. V lost 1 base to trimming and J lost 5 bases, with 3 bases between them. Germline CDR1 and CDR2: SGHAT and FQNNGV. This CDR3 region has 11 residues. CDR3 protein: CASSLVDEQYF. CDR3 nucleotides: TGTGCCAGCAGCTTAGTAGACGAGCAGTACTTC.

Only one count was recorded for this clone. The chain carries TRBV15 and TRBJ2-5; 10 positions agree with TRBD1. J lost 4 bases, V lost 5 bases, and 10 bases had no gene match. Germline V gene data show CDR1 as LNHNV and CDR2 as YYDKDF (reference sequence). CDR3 length equals 16 residues. CDR3 protein: CATSPRGTGVGETQYF. CDR3 DNA: TGTGCCACCAGCCCCCGAGGGACAGGGGTAGGAGAGACCCAGTACTTC.

V is TRBV7-8 and J is TRBJ1-5; D is possibly TRBD1 (5 bases). The CDR3 contains 13 residues. Germline V gene sequence: CDR1 SGHVS, CDR2 FQNEAQ. Trimming shortened V by 5 bases and J by 6 bases, and 11 bases separated the two germline ends. This chain's CDR3 is CASSQDKAQPQHF. In DNA, the CDR3 is TGTGCCAGCAGCCAGGACAAAGCTCAGCCCCAGCATTTT.

V and J are TRBV19 and TRBJ1-2; D not certain. The V end was cut by 1 base, the J end by 8 bases, with 11 bases between. The germline gives CDR1 LNHDA, CDR2 SQIVND (reference sequence). The CDR3 has 13 amino acids. For the CDR3, the DNA is TGTGCCAGTAGTATAGGGACGGCCGGGGGCTACACCTTC. Protein sequence: CASSIGTAGGYTF.

This chain joins TRBV11-2 and TRBJ1-3; D is perhaps TRBD1 (5 bases). The V gene lost 3 bases and the J gene lost 4 bases, with 10 bases spanning the gap. This CDR3 contains 14 residues. Germline CDR1 SGHAT, CDR2 FQNNGV. CDR3 residues: CASSFGATGNTIYF. The DNA for the CDR3 is TGTGCCAGCAGCTTTGGGGCAACAGGAAACACCATATATTTT.

The genes are TRBV11-3 and TRBJ2-3; 13 bases fit TRBD2. Germline loops: CDR1 SGHNT, CDR2 YENEEA. With 5 bases clipped from V and 2 bases from J, the junction kept 4 bases outside the gene matches. The CDR3 is made up of 16 amino acids. The CDR3 nucleotides read TGTGCCAGCAGCATGGGACTAGCGGGATCCACAGATACGCAGTATTTT. The encoded protein is CASSMGLAGSTDTQYF. The whole variable domain, filled in from reference TRBV11-3 and TRBJ2-3, reads EAGVVQSPRYKIIEKKQPVAFWCNPISGHNTLYWYLQNLGQGPELLIRYENEEAVDDSQLPKDRFSAERLKGVDSTLKIQPAELGDSAVYLCASSMGLAGSTDTQYFGPGTRLTVL.

J is TRBJ2-7 and V is TRBV10-1, with D possibly being TRBD1 or TRBD2 (6 bases each). CDR3 length: 12 amino acids. The germline gives CDR1 WNHNN, CDR2 SYGVQD (reference sequence). V was pared by 9 bases and J by 4 bases, with 13 bases between. In DNA form, the CDR3 reads TGCGCCAGGTATGAAGGGGGGTACGAGCAGTACTTC. Amino acids: CARYEGGYEQYF.

V is TRBV4-2 and J is TRBJ2-1; D unclear. Trimming took off 5 bases at V and 0 bases at J, with 11 bases between the two ends. This CDR3 spans 15 amino acids. Germline lookup yields CDR1 LGHNA and CDR2 YNFKEQ. The CDR3 DNA is TGTGCCAGCAGCTTGGAAGCTAGCTCCTACAATGAGCAGTTCTTC. Translated: CASSLEASSYNEQFF.